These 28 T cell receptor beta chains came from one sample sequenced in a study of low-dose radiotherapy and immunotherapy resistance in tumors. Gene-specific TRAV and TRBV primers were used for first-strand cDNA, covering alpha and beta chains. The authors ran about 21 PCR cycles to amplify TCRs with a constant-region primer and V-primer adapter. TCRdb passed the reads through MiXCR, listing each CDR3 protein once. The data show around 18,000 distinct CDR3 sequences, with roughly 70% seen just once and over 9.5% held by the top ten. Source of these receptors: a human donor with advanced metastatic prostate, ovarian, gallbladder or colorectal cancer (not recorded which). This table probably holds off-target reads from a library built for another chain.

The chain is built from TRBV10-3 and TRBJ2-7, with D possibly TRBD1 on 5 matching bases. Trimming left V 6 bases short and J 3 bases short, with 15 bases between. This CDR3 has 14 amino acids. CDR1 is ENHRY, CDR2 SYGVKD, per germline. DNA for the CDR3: TGTGCCATCAGCGATGGACATCTCTACTACGAGCAGTACTTC. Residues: CAISDGHLYYEQYF.

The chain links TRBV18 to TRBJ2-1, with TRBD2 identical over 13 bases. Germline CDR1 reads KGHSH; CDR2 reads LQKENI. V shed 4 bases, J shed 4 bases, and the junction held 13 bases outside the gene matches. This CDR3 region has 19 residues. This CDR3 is CASSRTRTSGGREYNEQFF. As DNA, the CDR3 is TGTGCCAGCTCACGAACTAGGACTAGCGGGGGACGAGAATACAATGAGCAGTTCTTC.

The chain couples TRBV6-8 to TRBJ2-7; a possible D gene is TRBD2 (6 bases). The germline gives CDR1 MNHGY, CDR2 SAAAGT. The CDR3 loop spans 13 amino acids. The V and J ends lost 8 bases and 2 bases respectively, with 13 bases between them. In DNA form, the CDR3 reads TGTGCCAGCGGGAGGACGGCACCCTACGAGCAGTACTTC. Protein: CASGRTAPYEQYF.

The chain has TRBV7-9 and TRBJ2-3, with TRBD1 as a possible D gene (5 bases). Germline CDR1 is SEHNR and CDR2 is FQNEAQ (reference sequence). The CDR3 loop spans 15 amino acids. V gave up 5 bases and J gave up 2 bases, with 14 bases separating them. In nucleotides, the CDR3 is TGTGCCAGCAGCCAGGGTGGGGCCAACACAGATACGCAGTATTTT. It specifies CASSQGGANTDTQYF.

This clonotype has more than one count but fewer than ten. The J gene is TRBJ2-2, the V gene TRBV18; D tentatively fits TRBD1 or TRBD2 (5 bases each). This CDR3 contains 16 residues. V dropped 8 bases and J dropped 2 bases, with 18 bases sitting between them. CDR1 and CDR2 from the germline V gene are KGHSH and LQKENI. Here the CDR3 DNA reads TGTGCCAGCCGATTTGGTTCGAGGGGAAACACCGGGGAGCTGTTTTTT. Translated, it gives CASRFGSRGNTGELFF.

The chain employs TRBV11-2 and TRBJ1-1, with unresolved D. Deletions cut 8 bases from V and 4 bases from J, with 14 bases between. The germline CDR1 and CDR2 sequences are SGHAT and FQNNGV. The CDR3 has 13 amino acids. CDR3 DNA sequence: TGTGCCAGCGAGAGGAGGGTAGGCACTGAAGCTTTCTTT. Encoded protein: CASERRVGTEAFF.

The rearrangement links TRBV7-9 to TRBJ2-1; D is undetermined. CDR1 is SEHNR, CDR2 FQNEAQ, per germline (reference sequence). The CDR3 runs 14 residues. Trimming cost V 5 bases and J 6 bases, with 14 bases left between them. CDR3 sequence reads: CASSPLPGRNEQFF. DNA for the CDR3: TGTGCCAGCAGCCCCCTTCCGGGTCGCAATGAGCAGTTCTTC.

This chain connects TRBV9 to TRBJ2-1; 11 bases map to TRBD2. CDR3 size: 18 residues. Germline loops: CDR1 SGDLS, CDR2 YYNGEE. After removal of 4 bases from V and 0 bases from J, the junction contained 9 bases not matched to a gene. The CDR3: CASSLRLAGYSSYNEQFF. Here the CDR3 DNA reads TGTGCCAGCAGCTTAAGACTAGCGGGGTATAGCTCCTACAATGAGCAGTTCTTC.

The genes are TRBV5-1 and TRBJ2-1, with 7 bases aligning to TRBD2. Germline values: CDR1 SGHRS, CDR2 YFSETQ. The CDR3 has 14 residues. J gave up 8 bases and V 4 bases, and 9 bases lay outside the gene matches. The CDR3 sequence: CASSRAGPRDEQFF. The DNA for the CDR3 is TGCGCCAGCAGCCGAGCGGGGCCGAGGGATGAGCAGTTCTTC.

In nucleotides, the CDR3 is TGTGCCAGCAGTCCCGGACGGGGGAACACTGAAGCTTTCTTT. Protein product: CASSPGRGNTEAFF. The genes are TRBV12-3 or TRBV12-4 and TRBJ1-1, with D hard to call. This CDR3 has 14 residues. Trimming took 5 bases from V and 1 from J, leaving 11 bases between them.

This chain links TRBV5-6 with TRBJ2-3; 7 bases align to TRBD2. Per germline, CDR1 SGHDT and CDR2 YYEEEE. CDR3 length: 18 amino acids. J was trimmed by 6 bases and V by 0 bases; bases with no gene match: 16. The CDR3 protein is CASSLEGLVSRDADTQYF. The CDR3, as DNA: TGTGCCAGCAGCTTGGAAGGACTAGTAAGTAGAGATGCGGATACGCAGTATTTT.

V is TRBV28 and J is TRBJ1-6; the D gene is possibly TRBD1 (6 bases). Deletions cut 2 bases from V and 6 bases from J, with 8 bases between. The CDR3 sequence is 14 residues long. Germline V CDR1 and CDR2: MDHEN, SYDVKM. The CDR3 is CASSLTGINSPLHF. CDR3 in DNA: TGTGCCAGCAGTTTAACAGGGATTAATTCACCCCTCCACTTT.

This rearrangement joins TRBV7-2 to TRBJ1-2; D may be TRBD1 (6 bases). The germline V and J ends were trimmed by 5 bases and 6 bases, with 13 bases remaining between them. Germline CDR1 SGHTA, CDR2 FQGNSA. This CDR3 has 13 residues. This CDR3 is CASSRGTDDGYTF. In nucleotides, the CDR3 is TGTGCCAGCAGCAGGGGGACCGACGATGGCTACACCTTC.

The CDR3, as DNA: TGTGCCAGCAGCGTAGCCGGGGCAAACACTGAAGCTTTCTTT. Translated: CASSVAGANTEAFF. J is TRBJ1-1 and V is TRBV9; the D gene is possibly TRBD1 (5 bases). Germline V lookup: CDR1 SGDLS, CDR2 YYNGEE. The length of the CDR3 is 14 residues. Trimming removed 0 bases from V and 2 bases from J, with 8 bases in between. Looking up the rest from reference TRBV9 and TRBJ1-1 gives the full variable domain: DSGVTQTPKHLITATGQRVTLRCSPRSGDLSVYWYQQSLDQGLQFLIQYYNGEERAKGNILERFSAQQFPDLHSELNLSSLELGDSALYFCASSVAGANTEAFFGQGTRLTVV.

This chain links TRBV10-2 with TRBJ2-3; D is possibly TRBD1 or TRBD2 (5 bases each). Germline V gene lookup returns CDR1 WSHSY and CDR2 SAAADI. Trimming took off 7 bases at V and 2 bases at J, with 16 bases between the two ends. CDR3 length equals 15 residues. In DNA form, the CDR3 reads TGCGCCAGCACTCAACCAGGGAGACTCACAGATACGCAGTATTTT. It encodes CASTQPGRLTDTQYF.

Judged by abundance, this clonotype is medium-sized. For the CDR3, the DNA is TGTGCCAGCAGTGAAGCGACAGGGAGAACGAGCCAGACTTCCGAGCAGTACTTC. The encoded protein is CASSEATGRTSQTSEQYF. The chain uses TRBV2 and TRBJ2-7; 7 bases are a match to TRBD1. V was pared by 0 bases and J by 6 bases, with 17 bases of the junction left unmatched. Germline V gene data show CDR1 as SNHLY and CDR2 as FYNNEI. This CDR3 region has 18 residues. The full variable domain, completed using reference TRBV2 and TRBJ2-7, is EPEVTQTPSHQVTQMGQEVILRCVPISNHLYFYWYRQILGQKVEFLVSFYNNEISEKSEIFDDQFSVERPDGSNFTLKIRSTKLEDSAMYFCASSEATGRTSQTSEQYFGPGTRLTVT.

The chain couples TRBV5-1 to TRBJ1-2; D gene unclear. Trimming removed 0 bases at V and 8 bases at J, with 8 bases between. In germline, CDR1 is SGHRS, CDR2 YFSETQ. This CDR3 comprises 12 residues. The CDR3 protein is CASSLDGEGYTF. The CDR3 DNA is TGCGCCAGCAGCTTGGACGGGGAAGGCTACACCTTC.

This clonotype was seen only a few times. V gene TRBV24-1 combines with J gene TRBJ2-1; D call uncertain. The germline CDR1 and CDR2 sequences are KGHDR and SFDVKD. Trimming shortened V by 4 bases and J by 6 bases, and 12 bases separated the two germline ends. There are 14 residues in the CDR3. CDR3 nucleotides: TGTGCCACCAGTGAACGCAGACCCGGCAATGAGCAGTTCTTC. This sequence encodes CATSERRPGNEQFF.

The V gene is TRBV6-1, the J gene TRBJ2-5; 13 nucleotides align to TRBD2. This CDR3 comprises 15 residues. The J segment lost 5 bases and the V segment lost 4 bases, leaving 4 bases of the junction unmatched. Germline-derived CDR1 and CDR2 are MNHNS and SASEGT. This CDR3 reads CASSGTSGSLETQYF. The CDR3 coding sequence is TGTGCCAGCAGTGGGACTAGCGGGAGCCTGGAGACCCAGTACTTC.

DNA of the CDR3: TGCGCCAGCAGCTTGGGATTGGCTACCTACGAGCAGTACTTC. It is translated as CASSLGLATYEQYF. This chain joins TRBV5-1 and TRBJ2-7; D ambiguous. CDR3 size: 14 residues. Trimming cost V 0 bases and J 2 bases, with 9 bases left between them. Germline CDR1 and CDR2: SGHRS and YFSETQ.

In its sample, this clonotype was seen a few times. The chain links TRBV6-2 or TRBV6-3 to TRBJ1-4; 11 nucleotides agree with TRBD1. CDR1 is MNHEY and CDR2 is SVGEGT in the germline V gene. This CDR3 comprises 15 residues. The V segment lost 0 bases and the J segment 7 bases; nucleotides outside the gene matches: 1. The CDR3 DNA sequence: TGTGCCAGCAGTTACTCTGGGACAGGGGGTGAAAAACTGTTTTTT. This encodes CASSYSGTGGEKLFF.

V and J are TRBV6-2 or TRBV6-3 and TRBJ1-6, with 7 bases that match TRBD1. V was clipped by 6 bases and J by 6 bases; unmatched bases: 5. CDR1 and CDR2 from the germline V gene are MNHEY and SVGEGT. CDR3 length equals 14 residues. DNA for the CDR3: TGTGCCAGCAGAGGGACAGAACCTAATTCACCCCTCCACTTT. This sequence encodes CASRGTEPNSPLHF.

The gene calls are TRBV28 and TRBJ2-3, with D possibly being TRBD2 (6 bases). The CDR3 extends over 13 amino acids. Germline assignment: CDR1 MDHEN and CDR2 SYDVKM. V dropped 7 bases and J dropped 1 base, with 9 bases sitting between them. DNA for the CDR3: TGTGCCAGCATGGGAGGAGGCACAGATACGCAGTATTTT. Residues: CASMGGGTDTQYF. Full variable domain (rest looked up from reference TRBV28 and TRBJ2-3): DVKVTQSSRYLVKRTGEKVFLECVQDMDHENMFWYRQDPGLGLRLIYFSYDVKMKEKGDIPEGYSVSREKKERFSLILESASTNQTSMYLCASMGGGTDTQYFGPGTRLTVL.

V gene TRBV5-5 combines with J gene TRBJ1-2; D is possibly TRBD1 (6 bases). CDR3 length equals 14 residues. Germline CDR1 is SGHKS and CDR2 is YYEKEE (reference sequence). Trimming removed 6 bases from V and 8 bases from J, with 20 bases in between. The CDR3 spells CASTEAGGAKGYTF. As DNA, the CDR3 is TGTGCCAGCACCGAGGCGGGGGGGGCGAAGGGCTACACCTTC.

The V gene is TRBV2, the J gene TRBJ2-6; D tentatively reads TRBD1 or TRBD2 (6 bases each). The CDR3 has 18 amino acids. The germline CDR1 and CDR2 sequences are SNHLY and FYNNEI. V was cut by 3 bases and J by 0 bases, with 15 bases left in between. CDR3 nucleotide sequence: TGTGCCAGCAGTGAGGGGGGCAGGGCGATCTCTGGGGCCAACGTCCTGACTTTC. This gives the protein CASSEGGRAISGANVLTF.

CDR3 amino acids: CASSVTPLGTEAFF. The CDR3 DNA reads TGCGCCAGCAGCGTGACCCCCCTGGGTACTGAAGCTTTCTTT. The chain links TRBV5-1 to TRBJ1-1; D is unclear. V lost 4 bases, J lost 5 bases, and 15 bases lay in between. Germline V lookup: CDR1 SGHRS, CDR2 YFSETQ. This CDR3 spans 14 amino acids.

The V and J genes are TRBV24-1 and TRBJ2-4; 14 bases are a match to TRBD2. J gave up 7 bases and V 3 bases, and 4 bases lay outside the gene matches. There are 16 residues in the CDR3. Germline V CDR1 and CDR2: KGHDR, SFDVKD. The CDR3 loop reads CATSDPGLAGGNIQYF. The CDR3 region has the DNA TGTGCCACCAGTGATCCCGGACTAGCGGGAGGTAACATTCAGTACTTC.

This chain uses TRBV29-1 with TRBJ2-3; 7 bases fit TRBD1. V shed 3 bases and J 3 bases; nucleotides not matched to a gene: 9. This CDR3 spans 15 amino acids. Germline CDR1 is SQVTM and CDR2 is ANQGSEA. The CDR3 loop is CSVDREGAQTDTQYF. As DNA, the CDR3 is TGCAGCGTTGACCGCGAGGGGGCTCAAACAGATACGCAGTATTTT.